This T cell receptor beta chain was observed in a study of early T cells in non-severe SARS-CoV-2 infection. This clonotype showed up many times. Its antigen is not known. V was clipped by 2 bases and J by 14 bases, with 9 bases between them. The CDR3 is 11 residues long. The germline CDR1 and CDR2 sequences are LNHDA and SQIVND (reference sequence). Study results and caveats: Sequences matched to VDJdb favored anti-spike CD8 responses, while private and CD4 specificities were missed.

Unique molecular identifiers tagged individual cDNA molecules. TCRdb itself ran the 5' RACE reads through MiXCR, one entry per CDR3 protein. The sample lists about 56,000 distinct CDR3 sequences, roughly a tenth occurring once. Sequences were obtained from whole blood. This TCR was sampled from an adult who was a healthcare worker with PCR-confirmed SARS-CoV-2 infection or an uninfected control (not recorded which). This chain uses TRBV19 with TRBJ2-2; no reliable D call. The CDR3 DNA reads TGTGCCAGTAGTATAAAGGACCGACTGTTTTTT. Its protein product is CASSIKDRLFF.